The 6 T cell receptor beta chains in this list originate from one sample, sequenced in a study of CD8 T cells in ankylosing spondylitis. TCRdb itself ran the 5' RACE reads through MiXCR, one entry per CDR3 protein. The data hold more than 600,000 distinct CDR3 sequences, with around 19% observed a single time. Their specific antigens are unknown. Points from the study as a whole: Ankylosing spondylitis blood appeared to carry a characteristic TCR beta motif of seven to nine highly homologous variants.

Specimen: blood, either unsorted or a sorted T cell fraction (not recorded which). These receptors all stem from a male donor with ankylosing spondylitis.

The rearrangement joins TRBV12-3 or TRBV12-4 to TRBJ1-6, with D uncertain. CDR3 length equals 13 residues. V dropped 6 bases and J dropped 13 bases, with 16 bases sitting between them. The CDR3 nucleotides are TGTGCCAGCAGCTCCGTCGAGGGAAGTCCCCTCCACTTT. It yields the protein CASSSVEGSPLHF.

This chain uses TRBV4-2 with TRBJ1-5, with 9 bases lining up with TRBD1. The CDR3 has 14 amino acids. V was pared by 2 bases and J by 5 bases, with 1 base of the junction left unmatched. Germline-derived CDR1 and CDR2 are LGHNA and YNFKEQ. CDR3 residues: CASSQRTGDQPQHF. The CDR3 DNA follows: TGTGCCAGCAGCCAAAGGACAGGGGATCAGCCCCAGCATTTT.

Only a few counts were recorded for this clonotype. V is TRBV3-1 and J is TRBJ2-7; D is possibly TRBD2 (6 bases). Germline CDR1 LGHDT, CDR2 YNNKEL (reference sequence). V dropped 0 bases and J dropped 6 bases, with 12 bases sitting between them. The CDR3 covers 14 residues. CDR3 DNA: TGTGCCAGCAGCCAAGATATCGGGGGTGGCGAGCAGTACTTC. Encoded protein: CASSQDIGGGEQYF.

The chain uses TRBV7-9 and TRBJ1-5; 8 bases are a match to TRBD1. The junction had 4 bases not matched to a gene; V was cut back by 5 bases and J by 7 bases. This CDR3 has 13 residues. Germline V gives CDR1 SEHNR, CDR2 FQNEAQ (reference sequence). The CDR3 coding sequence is TGTGCCAGCAGCCAGGGGGCTGGGCAGCCCCAGCATTTT. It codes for CASSQGAGQPQHF.

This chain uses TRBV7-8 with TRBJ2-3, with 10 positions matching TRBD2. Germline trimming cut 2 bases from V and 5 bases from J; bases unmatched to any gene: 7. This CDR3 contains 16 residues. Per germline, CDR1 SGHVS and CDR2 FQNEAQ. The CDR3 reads CASSLSLAGVGDTQYF. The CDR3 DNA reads TGTGCCAGCAGCTTAAGCCTAGCGGGAGTTGGAGATACGCAGTATTTT.

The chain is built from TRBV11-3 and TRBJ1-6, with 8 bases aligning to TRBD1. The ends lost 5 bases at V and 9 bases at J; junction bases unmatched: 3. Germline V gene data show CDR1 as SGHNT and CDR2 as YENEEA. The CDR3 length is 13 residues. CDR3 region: CASSVTGVSPLHF. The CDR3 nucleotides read TGTGCCAGCAGCGTGACAGGGGTTTCACCCCTCCACTTT. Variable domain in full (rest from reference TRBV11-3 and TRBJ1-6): EAGVVQSPRYKIIEKKQPVAFWCNPISGHNTLYWYLQNLGQGPELLIRYENEEAVDDSQLPKDRFSAERLKGVDSTLKIQPAELGDSAVYLCASSVTGVSPLHFGNGTRLTVT.